Following are 20 T cell receptor beta chains from one sample sequenced in a study of blood T cell repertoires in COVID-19. The repertoire was sequenced with immunoSEQ multiplex PCR; TCRdb's copy has only in-frame clones and lacks some. The data show approximately 300,000 clones, roughly 90% seen once. The sequenced sample was peripheral blood. These receptor sequences come from a young man with active or convalescent COVID-19.

This rearrangement joins TRBV5-4 to TRBJ2-7, with D uncertain. This CDR3 has 11 residues. The germline CDR1 and CDR2 sequences are SGHNT and YYREEE (reference sequence). V lost 3 bases to trimming and J lost 3 bases, with 4 bases between them. The CDR3 DNA reads TGTGCCAGCAGCTCCAACTACGAGCAGTACTTC. It encodes CASSSNYEQYF.

This chain links TRBV6-5 with TRBJ2-1, with D perhaps matching TRBD2 (5 bases). Looked up from germline, CDR1 is MNHEY and CDR2 is SVGAGI. Trimming cost V 0 bases and J 14 bases, with 11 bases left between them. The CDR3 runs 12 residues. CDR3 residues: CASSYSRRVEFF. In DNA form, the CDR3 reads TGTGCCAGCAGTTACTCTAGGCGGGTTGAGTTCTTC.

This clone was seen a handful of times. This chain connects TRBV5-6 to TRBJ2-4; D is uncertain. Trimming removed 0 bases at V and 3 bases at J, with 4 bases between. The CDR3 consists of 13 residues. The germline gives CDR1 SGHDT, CDR2 YYEEEE. The CDR3 DNA is TGTGCCAGCAGCTTGGTAGACAAAAACATTCAGTACTTC. Translated, it gives CASSLVDKNIQYF.

This chain links TRBV7-7 with TRBJ2-7, with a weak D call TRBD1 (6 bases). CDR3 length: 14 residues. The germline CDR1 and CDR2 sequences are SSHAT and FNYEAQ (reference sequence). The V end lost 2 bases, the J end lost 3 bases, and 11 bases lay between the germline ends. This CDR3 reads CASSLSTGNYEQYF. Written as DNA, the CDR3 is TGTGCCAGCAGCTTATCGACAGGAAACTACGAGCAGTACTTC.

The gene calls are TRBV5-4 and TRBJ2-1; TRBD1 agrees at 9 bases. CDR1 is SGHNT, CDR2 YYREEE, per germline (reference sequence). The CDR3 has 14 amino acids. The V gene end was trimmed by 4 bases and the J gene end by 5 bases; junction bases not matched to a gene: 4. The CDR3 here is CASSTRTGDNEQFF. The CDR3 DNA reads as TGTGCCAGCAGCACGAGGACAGGGGACAATGAGCAGTTCTTC.

This clone was seen once. This chain connects TRBV5-1 to TRBJ2-4; TRBD1 might be the D (6 bases). Germline V gives CDR1 SGHRS, CDR2 YFSETQ. V shed 0 bases and J shed 2 bases, with 12 bases lying between them. The CDR3 length is 16 residues. In DNA form, the CDR3 reads TGCGCCAGCAGCTTGGTAACCGGGACAACCAAAAACATTCAGTACTTC. This gives the protein CASSLVTGTTKNIQYF.

This clone was counted a single time. The rearrangement links TRBV11-2 to TRBJ1-3; no definite D call. The V end lost 5 bases, the J end lost 0 bases, and 8 bases lay between the germline ends. Germline lookup yields CDR1 SGHAT and CDR2 FQNNGV. The CDR3 spans 14 residues. The CDR3 protein is CASSQHLSGNTIYF. Written as DNA, the CDR3 is TGTGCCAGCAGCCAACACCTCTCTGGAAACACCATATATTTT.

The chain couples TRBV27 to TRBJ1-1, with 8 bases fitting TRBD1. V shed 6 bases and J 2 bases; nucleotides not matched to a gene: 14. The CDR3 is 17 residues long. CDR1 and CDR2 from the germline V gene are MNHEY and SMNVEV (reference sequence). Here the CDR3 reads CASRKKGQDLVNTEAFF. In nucleotides, the CDR3 is TGTGCCAGCAGAAAAAAGGGACAGGACCTCGTAAACACTGAAGCTTTCTTT.

The chain has TRBV6-5 and TRBJ1-5, with D perhaps TRBD1 (6 bases). CDR3 size: 14 residues. V dropped 8 bases and J dropped 0 bases, with 11 bases sitting between them. The germline CDR1 and CDR2 sequences are MNHEY and SVGAGI. This CDR3 is CASWTVYSNQPQHF. In DNA, the CDR3 is TGTGCCAGCTGGACAGTTTATAGCAATCAGCCCCAGCATTTT.

This chain joins TRBV11-2 and TRBJ1-5; D unclear. The CDR3 runs to 13 residues. CDR1 is SGHAT, CDR2 FQNNGV, per germline. Trimming cost V 4 bases and J 10 bases, with 14 bases left between them. The CDR3 nucleotides are TGTGCCAGCAGCTGGCAGGAAGAGTCTCCCCAGCATTTT. Amino acid sequence: CASSWQEESPQHF.

The chain joins TRBV5-4 to TRBJ1-6; D is perhaps TRBD1 (5 bases). This CDR3 comprises 18 residues. The ends were cut back, 1 base at V and 0 bases at J, with 14 bases in the middle. Germline CDR1 is SGHNT and CDR2 is YYREEE (reference sequence). DNA for the CDR3: TGTGCCAGCAGCTTGATCAGGGTTGAAAGCTCCTATAATTCACCCCTCCACTTT. Amino acids: CASSLIRVESSYNSPLHF.

The chain carries TRBV7-2 and TRBJ2-7, with D possibly being TRBD1 (5 bases). This CDR3 has 18 residues. With 4 bases removed from V and 3 bases from J, the gap between germline ends came to 25 bases. Looked up from germline, CDR1 is SGHTA and CDR2 is FQGNSA. CDR3 sequence reads: CASSSDSLGLPRSYEQYF. The CDR3 DNA sequence: TGTGCCAGCAGCTCCGACAGTTTAGGGCTCCCAAGAAGCTACGAGCAGTACTTC.

The chain couples TRBV18 to TRBJ2-7; tentatively, D is TRBD2 (6 bases). The CDR3 is 13 amino acids. The V gene lost 4 bases and the J gene lost 2 bases, with 9 bases spanning the gap. CDR1 is KGHSH, CDR2 LQKENI, per germline. The CDR3 here is CASSLAETYEQYF. The CDR3 DNA reads TGTGCCAGCTCACTAGCGGAGACCTACGAGCAGTACTTC.

V usage is TRBV7-2 and J usage is TRBJ1-6, with TRBD1 identical over 9 bases. J was trimmed by 10 bases and V by 0 bases; bases with no gene match: 4. In germline, CDR1 is SGHTA, CDR2 FQGNSA. CDR3 length equals 15 residues. CDR3 sequence (DNA): TGTGCCAGCAGCTTAGCAGGGACAGGGCGGTCACCCCTCCACTTT. It yields the protein CASSLAGTGRSPLHF.

The gene calls are TRBV5-1 and TRBJ2-5; TRBD2 matches at 7 bases. This CDR3 is 15 amino acids long. The germline V gene encodes CDR1 SGHRS and CDR2 YFSETQ. Trimming took 1 base from V and 2 from J; bases not matched to a gene: 5. The CDR3 region has the DNA TGCGCCAGCAGCTTGAGCGGGGCCTTTCAAGAGACCCAGTACTTC. As protein: CASSLSGAFQETQYF.

The V call is TRBV5-4, the J call TRBJ1-2; 9 bases line up with TRBD1. V was pared by 0 bases and J by 4 bases, with 10 bases of the junction left unmatched. CDR1 and CDR2 (germline): SGHNT, YYREEE (reference sequence). CDR3 length: 17 amino acids. CDR3 region: CASSLGVNRGPGYGYTF. In DNA form, the CDR3 reads TGTGCCAGCAGCTTGGGAGTAAACAGGGGGCCAGGCTATGGCTACACCTTC. Full variable domain (remainder filled in from reference TRBV5-4 and TRBJ1-2): ETGVTQSPTHLIKTRGQQVTLRCSSQSGHNTVSWYQQALGQGPQFIFQYYREEENGRGNFPPRFSGLQFPNYSSELNVNALELDDSALYLCASSLGVNRGPGYGYTFGSGTRLTVV.

CDR3 in amino acids: CSARQGYEQYF. The CDR3 coding sequence is TGCAGCGCCCGACAGGGGTACGAGCAGTACTTC. The V gene is TRBV29-1, the J gene TRBJ2-7, with 8 bases aligning to TRBD1. The CDR3 contains 11 residues. Germline-derived CDR1 and CDR2 are SQVTM and ANQGSEA. Trimming removed 7 bases from V and 4 bases from J; junction bases left unmatched: 3.

The table lists this clone with a count of one. The chain joins TRBV5-4 to TRBJ2-1; 7 nucleotides align to TRBD2. V lost 0 bases to trimming and J lost 9 bases; unmatched junction nucleotides: 12. CDR1 is SGHNT and CDR2 is YYREEE in the germline V gene (reference sequence). This CDR3 is built from 16 residues. CDR3 residues: CASSLGPGRPPGEQFF. The CDR3 coding sequence is TGTGCCAGCAGCTTGGGTCCCGGGAGGCCCCCAGGTGAGCAGTTCTTC.

The chain combines TRBV11-2 with TRBJ1-2; D ambiguous. The CDR3 is made up of 16 amino acids. Deletions cut 4 bases from V and 5 bases from J, with 20 bases between. The germline CDR1 and CDR2 sequences are SGHAT and FQNNGV. The CDR3 region is CASSSPGEIGIYGYTF. The CDR3 DNA reads TGTGCCAGCAGCTCTCCCGGGGAGATCGGTATTTATGGCTACACCTTC.

DNA for the CDR3: TGCGCCAGCAGCCGGGGCCCATACAATGAGCAGTTCTTC. Amino acids: CASSRGPYNEQFF. The chain has TRBV4-1 and TRBJ2-1, with D possibly TRBD1 on 5 matching bases. The CDR3 runs 13 residues. In germline, CDR1 is MGHRA, CDR2 YSYEKL. Trimming removed 4 bases at V and 4 bases at J, with 8 bases between.